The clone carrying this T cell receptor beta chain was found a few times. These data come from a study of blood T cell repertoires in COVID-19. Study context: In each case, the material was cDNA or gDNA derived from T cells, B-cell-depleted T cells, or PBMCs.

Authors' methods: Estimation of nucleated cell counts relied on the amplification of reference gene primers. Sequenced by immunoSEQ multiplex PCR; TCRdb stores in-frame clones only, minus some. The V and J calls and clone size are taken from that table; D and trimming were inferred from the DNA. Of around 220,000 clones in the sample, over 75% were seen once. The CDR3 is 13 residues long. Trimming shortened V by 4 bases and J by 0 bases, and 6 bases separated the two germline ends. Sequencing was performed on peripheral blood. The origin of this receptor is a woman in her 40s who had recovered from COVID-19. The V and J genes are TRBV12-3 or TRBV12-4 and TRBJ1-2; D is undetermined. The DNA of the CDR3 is TGTGCCAGCAGTTCTCCTCCTAACTATGGCTACACCTTC. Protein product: CASSSPPNYGYTF.